This entry features one T cell receptor (beta chain) sequence. Its antigen is unknown. Blood DNA came from all available leukocytes, not a fixed cell number. The CDR3 is 14 residues long. V was pared by 7 bases and J by 2 bases, with 3 bases of the junction left unmatched. Germline loops: CDR1 WSHSY, CDR2 SAAADI. The record originates from a study of human thymus T cells. Study-level points and caveats: Seemingly biased V and J gene usage marked thymic and blood repertoires.

Measured with immunoSEQ multiplex PCR; TCRdb has only the in-frame clones, and not every one. The sample has approximately 40,000 clones; 94% are singletons. This chain uses TRBV10-2 with TRBJ2-7, with 12 bases identical to TRBD2. This clonotype was obtained from a boy under three years old with a congenital heart defect but otherwise immunologically healthy. The sample comprised blood. The CDR3 here is CASTPSGGAYEQYF. Written as DNA, the CDR3 is TGCGCCAGCACCCCTAGCGGGGGGGCCTACGAGCAGTACTTC.